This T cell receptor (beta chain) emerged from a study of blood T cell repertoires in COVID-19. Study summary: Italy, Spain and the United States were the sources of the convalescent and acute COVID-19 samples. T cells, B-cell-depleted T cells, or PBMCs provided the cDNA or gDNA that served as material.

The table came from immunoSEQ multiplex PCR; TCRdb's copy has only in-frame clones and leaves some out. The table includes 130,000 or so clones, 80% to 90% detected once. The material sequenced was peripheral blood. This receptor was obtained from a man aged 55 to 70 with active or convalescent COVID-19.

The CDR3 sequence is CASSTGTPPGQPQHF. The CDR3 bases are TGTGCCAGCAGCACTGGGACACCGCCTGGTCAGCCCCAGCATTTT. The chain employs TRBV5-6 and TRBJ1-5, with D tentatively TRBD1 (6 bases). Looked up from germline, CDR1 is SGHDT and CDR2 is YYEEEE. V lost 4 bases to trimming and J lost 6 bases, with 17 bases between them. The CDR3 contains 15 residues. The complete variable domain, with remaining parts taken from reference TRBV5-6 and TRBJ1-5, reads DAGVTQSPTHLIKTRGQQVTLRCSPKSGHDTVSWYQQALGQGPQFIFQYYEEEERQRGNFPDRFSGHQFPNYSSELNVNALLLGDSALYLCASSTGTPPGQPQHFGDGTRLSIL.